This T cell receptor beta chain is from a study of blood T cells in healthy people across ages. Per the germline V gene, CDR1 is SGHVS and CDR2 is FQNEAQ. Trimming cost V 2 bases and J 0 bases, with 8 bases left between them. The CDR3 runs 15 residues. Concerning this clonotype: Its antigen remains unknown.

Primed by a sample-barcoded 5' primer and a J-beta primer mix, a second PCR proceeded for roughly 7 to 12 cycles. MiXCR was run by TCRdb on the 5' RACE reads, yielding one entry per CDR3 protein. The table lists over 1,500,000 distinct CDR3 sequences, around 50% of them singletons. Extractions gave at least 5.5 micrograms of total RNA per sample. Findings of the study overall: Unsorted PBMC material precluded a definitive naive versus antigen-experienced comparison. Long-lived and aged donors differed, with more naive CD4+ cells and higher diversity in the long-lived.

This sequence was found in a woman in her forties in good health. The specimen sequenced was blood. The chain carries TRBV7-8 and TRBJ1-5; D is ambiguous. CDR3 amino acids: CASSLTLYSNQPQHF. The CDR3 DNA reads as TGTGCCAGCAGCTTAACGCTGTATAGCAATCAGCCCCAGCATTTT.